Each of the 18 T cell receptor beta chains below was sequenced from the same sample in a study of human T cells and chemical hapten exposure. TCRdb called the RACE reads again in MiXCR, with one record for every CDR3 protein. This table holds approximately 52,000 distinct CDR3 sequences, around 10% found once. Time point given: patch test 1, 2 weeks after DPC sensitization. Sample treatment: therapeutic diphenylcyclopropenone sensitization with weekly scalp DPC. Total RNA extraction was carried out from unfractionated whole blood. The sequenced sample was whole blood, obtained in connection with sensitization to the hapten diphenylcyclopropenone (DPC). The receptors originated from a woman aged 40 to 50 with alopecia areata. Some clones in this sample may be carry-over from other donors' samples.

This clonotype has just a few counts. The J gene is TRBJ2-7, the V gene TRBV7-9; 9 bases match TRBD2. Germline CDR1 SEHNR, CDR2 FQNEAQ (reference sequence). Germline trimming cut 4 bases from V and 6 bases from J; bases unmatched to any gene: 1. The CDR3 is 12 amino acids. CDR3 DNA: TGTGCCAGCAGCTGGCGGGAGGGCGAGCAGTACTTC. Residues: CASSWREGEQYF. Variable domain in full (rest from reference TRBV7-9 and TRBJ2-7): DTGVSQNPRHKITKRGQNVTFRCDPISEHNRLYWYRQTLGQGPEFLTYFQNEAQLEKSRLLSDRFSAERPKGSFSTLEIQRTEQGDSAMYLCASSWREGEQYFGPGTRLTVT.

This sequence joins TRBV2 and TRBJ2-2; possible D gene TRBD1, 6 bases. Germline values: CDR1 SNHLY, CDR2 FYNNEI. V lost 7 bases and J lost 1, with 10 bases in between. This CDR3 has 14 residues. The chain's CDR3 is CASTKDRNTGELFF. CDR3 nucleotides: TGTGCCAGCACCAAGGACAGGAACACCGGGGAGCTGTTTTTT.

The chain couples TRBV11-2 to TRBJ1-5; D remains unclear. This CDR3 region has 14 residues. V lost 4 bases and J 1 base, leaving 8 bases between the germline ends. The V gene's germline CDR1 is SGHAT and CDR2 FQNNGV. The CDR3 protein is CASSSGVSNQPQHF. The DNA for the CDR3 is TGTGCCAGCAGCTCCGGGGTAAGCAATCAGCCCCAGCATTTT.

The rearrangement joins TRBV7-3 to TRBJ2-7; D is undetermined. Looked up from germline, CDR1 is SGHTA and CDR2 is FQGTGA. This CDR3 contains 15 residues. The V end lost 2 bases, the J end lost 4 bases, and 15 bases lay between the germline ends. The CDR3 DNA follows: TGTGCCAGCAGCTTAGGCAGTCCTGACTTATACGAGCAGTACTTC. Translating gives CASSLGSPDLYEQYF.

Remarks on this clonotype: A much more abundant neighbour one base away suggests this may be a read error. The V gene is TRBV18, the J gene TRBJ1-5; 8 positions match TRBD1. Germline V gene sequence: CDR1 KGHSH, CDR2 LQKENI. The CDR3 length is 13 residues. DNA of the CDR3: TGTGCCAGCTCACCGGGACAGGATCAGCCCCAGCAGTTT. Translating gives CASSPGQDQPQQF.

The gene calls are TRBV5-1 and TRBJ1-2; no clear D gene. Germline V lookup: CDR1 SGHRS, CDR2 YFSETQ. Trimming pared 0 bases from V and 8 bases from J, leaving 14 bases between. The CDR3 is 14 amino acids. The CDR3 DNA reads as TGCGCCAGCAGCTTGGAGGAAGGCCTAGGAGGCTACACCTTC. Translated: CASSLEEGLGGYTF.

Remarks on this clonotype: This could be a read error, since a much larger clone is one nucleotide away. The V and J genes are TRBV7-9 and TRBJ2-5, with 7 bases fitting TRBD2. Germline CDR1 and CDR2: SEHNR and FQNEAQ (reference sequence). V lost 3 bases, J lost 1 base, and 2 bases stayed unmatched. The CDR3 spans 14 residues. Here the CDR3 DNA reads TGTGCCAGCAGCTTCGTAGCGGGCCAAGAGACCCAGTACTTC. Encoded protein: CASSFVAGQETQYF.

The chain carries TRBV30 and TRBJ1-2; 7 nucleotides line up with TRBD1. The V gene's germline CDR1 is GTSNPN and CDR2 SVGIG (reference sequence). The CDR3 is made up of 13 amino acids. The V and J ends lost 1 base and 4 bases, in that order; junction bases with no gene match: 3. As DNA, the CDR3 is TGTGCCTGGAGTGGACAGGGTCTCTATGGCTACACCTTC. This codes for CAWSGQGLYGYTF.

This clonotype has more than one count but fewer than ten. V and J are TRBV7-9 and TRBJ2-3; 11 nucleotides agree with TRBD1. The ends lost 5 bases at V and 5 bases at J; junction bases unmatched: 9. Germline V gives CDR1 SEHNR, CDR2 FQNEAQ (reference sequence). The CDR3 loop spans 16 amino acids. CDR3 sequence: CASSPRTGGGVDTQYF. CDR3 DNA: TGTGCCAGCAGCCCTAGGACAGGGGGCGGAGTAGATACGCAGTATTTT.

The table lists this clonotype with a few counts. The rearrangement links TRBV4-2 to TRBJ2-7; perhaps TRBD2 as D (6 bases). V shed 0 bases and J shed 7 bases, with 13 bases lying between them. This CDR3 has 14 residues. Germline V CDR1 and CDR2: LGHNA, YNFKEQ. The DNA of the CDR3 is TGTGCCAGCAGCCAAGACGTGGCAGCGGGTGAGCAGTACTTC. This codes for CASSQDVAAGEQYF.

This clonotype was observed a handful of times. The CDR3 loop reads CASSHTGQETQYF. The CDR3 DNA reads as TGTGCCAGCAGCCACACAGGCCAAGAGACCCAGTACTTC. The chain recombines TRBV5-6 with TRBJ2-5; the D gene is possibly TRBD1 (5 bases). Trimming left V 4 bases short and J 1 base short, with 8 bases between. The CDR3 contains 13 residues. CDR1 is SGHDT, CDR2 YYEEEE, per germline.

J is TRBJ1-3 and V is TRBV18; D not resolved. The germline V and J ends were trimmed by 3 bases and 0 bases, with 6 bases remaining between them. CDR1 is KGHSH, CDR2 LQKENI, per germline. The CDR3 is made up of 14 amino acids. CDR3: CASSPPASGNTIYF. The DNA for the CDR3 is TGTGCCAGCTCACCCCCGGCCTCTGGAAACACCATATATTTT.

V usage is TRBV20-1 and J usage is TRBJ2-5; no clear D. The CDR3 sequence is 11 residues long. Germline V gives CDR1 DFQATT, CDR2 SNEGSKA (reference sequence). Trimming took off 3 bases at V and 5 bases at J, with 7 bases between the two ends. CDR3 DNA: TGCAGTGCTAGGAGTTATGAGACCCAGTACTTC. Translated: CSARSYETQYF.

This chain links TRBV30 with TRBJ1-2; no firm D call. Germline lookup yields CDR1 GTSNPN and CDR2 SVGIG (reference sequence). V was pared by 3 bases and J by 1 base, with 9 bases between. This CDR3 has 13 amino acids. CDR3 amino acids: CAWRDHINYGYTF. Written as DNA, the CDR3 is TGTGCCTGGAGGGATCATATTAACTATGGCTACACCTTC.

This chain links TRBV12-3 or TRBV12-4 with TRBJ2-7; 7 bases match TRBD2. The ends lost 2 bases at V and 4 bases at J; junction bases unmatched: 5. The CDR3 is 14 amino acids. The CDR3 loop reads CASSLRAGPYEQYF. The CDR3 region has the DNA TGTGCCAGCAGTTTACGAGCGGGACCTTACGAGCAGTACTTC.

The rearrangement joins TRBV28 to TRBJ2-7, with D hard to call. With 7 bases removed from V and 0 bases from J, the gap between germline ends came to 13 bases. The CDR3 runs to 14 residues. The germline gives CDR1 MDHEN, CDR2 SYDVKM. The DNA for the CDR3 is TGTGCCAGCACCCTACACGGTACCTCCTACGAGCAGTACTTC. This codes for CASTLHGTSYEQYF.

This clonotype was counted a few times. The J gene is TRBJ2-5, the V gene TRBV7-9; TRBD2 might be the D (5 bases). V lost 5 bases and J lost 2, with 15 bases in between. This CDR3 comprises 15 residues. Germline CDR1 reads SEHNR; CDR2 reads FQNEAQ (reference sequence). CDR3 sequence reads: CASSPKRRLQETQYF. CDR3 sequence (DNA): TGTGCCAGCAGCCCCAAGAGGAGGTTGCAAGAGACCCAGTACTTC.

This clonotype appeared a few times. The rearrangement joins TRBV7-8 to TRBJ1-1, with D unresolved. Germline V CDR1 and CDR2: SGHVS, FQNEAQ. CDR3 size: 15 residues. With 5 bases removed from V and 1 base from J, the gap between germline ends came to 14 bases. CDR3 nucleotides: TGTGCCAGCAGCCCCCCTGCCTCATGGAACACTGAAGCTTTCTTT. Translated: CASSPPASWNTEAFF.